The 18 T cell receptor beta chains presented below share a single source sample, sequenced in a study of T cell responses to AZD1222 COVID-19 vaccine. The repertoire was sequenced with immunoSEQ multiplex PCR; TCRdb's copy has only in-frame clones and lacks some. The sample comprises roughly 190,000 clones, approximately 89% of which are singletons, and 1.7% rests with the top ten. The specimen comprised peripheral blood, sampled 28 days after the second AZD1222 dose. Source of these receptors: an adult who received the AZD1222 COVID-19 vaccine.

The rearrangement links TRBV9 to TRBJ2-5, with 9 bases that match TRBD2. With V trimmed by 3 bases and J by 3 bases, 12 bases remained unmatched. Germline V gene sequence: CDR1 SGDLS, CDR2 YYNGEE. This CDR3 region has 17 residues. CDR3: CASSGLHPTSGEETQYF. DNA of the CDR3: TGTGCCAGCAGCGGGCTCCATCCGACTAGCGGAGAAGAGACCCAGTACTTC.

The chain's CDR3 is CAAGREQFF. CDR3 coding DNA: TGTGCCGCGGGTAGGGAGCAGTTCTTC. V usage is TRBV3-1 (or the pseudogene TRBV3-2) and J usage is TRBJ2-1; the D gene is possibly TRBD2 (5 bases). Trimming took off 11 bases at V and 10 bases at J, with 9 bases between the two ends. The CDR3 runs 9 residues. Germline CDR1 reads LGHDT; CDR2 reads YNNKEL (reference sequence).

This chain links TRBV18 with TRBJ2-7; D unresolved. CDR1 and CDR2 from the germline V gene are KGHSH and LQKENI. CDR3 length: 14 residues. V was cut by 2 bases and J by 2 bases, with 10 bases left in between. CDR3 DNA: TGTGCCAGCTCACCAGAGGAGTTGACCTACGAGCAGTACTTC. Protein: CASSPEELTYEQYF.

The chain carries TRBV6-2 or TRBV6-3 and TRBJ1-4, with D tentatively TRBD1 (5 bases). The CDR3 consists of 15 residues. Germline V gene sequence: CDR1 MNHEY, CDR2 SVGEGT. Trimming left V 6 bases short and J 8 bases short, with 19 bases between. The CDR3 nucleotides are TGTGCCAGCAGCGCCCCCCTGAACTGGGGCGAAAAACTGTTTTTT. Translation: CASSAPLNWGEKLFF.

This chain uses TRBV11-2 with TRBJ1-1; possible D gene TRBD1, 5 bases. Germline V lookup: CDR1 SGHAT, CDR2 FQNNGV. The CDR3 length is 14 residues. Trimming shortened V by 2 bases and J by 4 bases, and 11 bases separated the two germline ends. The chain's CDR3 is CASSLQPGGTEAFF. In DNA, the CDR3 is TGTGCCAGCAGCTTACAACCGGGGGGCACTGAAGCTTTCTTT.

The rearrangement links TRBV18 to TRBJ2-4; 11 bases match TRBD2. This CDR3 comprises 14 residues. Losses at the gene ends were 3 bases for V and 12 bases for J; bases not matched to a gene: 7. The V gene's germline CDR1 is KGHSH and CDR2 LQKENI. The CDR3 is CASSPVTSGEYQYF. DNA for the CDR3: TGTGCCAGCTCACCGGTGACTAGCGGGGAGTATCAGTACTTC.

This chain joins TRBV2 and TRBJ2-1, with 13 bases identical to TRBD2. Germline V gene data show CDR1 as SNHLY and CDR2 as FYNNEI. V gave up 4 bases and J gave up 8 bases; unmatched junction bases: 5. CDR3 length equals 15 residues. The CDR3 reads CASSGTSGRVDEQFF. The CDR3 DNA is TGTGCCAGCAGTGGGACTAGCGGGAGAGTCGATGAGCAGTTCTTC.

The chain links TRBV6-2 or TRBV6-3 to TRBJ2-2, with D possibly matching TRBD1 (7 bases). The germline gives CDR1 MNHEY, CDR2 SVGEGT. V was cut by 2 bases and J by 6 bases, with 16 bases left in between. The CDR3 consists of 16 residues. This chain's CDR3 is CASSYVYRGLAGELFF. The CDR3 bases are TGTGCCAGCAGTTACGTCTACAGGGGACTGGCCGGGGAGCTGTTTTTT.

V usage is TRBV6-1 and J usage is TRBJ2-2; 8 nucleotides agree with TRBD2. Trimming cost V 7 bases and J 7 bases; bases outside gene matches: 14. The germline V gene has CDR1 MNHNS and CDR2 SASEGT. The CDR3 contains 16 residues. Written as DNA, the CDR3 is TGTGCCAGCATTGAGTCGAGCGGGAGAGGAGGCGGGGAGCTGTTTTTT. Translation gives CASIESSGRGGGELFF.

The CDR3 DNA reads TGCGCCAGCAGCTTGGGGTTGGGGGCGGGAGATACGCAGTATTTT. Amino acid sequence: CASSLGLGAGDTQYF. This chain uses TRBV5-1 with TRBJ2-3; D is perhaps TRBD1 (6 bases). V lost 0 bases, J lost 5 bases, and 13 bases lay in between. The CDR3 contains 15 residues. Germline V gives CDR1 SGHRS, CDR2 YFSETQ.

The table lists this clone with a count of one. The CDR3 DNA sequence: TGTGCCAGCTCACGGCGGGGCAGCGGAAACACCGGGGAGCTGTTTTTT. It encodes CASSRRGSGNTGELFF. The chain combines TRBV18 with TRBJ2-2; maybe TRBD2 (6 bases). The V end was cut by 4 bases, the J end by 2 bases, with 14 bases between. Germline CDR1 is KGHSH and CDR2 is LQKENI. The CDR3 is 16 residues long.

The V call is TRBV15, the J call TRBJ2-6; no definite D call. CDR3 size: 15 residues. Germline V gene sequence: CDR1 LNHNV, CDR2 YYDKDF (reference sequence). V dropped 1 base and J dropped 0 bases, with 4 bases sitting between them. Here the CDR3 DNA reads TGTGCCACCAGCAGAGTGACCTCTGGGGCCAACGTCCTGACTTTC. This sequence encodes CATSRVTSGANVLTF.

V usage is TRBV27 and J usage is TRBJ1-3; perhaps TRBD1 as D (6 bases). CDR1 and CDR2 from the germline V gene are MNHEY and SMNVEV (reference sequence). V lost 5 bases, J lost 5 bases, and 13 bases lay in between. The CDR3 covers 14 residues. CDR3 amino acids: CASSPRGVRNTIYF. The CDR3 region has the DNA TGTGCCAGCAGTCCTAGGGGGGTTCGAAACACCATATATTTT.

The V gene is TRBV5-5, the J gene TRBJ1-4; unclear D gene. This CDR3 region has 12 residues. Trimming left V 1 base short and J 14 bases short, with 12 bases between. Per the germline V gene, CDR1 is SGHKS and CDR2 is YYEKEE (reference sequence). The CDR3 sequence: CASSLLSSFLFF. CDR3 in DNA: TGTGCCAGCAGCTTGCTTTCATCTTTCCTGTTTTTT.

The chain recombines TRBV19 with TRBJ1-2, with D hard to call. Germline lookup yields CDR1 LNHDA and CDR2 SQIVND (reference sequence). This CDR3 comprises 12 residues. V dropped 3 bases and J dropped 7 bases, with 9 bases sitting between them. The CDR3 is CASSIGRSGYTF. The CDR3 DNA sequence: TGTGCCAGTAGTATTGGCAGGTCTGGCTACACCTTC. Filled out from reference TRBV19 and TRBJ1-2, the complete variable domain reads DGGITQSPKYLFRKEGQNVTLSCEQNLNHDAMYWYRQDPGQGLRLIYYSQIVNDFQKGDIAEGYSVSREKKESFPLTVTSAQKNPTAFYLCASSIGRSGYTFGSGTRLTVV.

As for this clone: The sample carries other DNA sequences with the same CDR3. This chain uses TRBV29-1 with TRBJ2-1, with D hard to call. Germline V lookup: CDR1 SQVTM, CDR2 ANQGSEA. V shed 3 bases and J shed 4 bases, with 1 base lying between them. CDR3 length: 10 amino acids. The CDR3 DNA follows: TGCAGCGTTGATTACAATGAGCAGTTCTTC. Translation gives CSVDYNEQFF.

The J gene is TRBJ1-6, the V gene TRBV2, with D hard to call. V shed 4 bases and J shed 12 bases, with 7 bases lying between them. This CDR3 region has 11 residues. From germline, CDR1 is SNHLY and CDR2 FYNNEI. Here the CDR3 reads CASSVTGPLHF. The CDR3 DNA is TGTGCCAGCAGTGTAACGGGACCCCTCCACTTT.

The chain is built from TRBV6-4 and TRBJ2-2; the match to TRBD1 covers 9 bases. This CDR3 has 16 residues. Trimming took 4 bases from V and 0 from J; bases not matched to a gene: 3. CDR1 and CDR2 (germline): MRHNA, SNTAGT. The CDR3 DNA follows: TGTGCCAGCAGTGTTGGACAGGGGACGAACACCGGGGAGCTGTTTTTT. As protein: CASSVGQGTNTGELFF.